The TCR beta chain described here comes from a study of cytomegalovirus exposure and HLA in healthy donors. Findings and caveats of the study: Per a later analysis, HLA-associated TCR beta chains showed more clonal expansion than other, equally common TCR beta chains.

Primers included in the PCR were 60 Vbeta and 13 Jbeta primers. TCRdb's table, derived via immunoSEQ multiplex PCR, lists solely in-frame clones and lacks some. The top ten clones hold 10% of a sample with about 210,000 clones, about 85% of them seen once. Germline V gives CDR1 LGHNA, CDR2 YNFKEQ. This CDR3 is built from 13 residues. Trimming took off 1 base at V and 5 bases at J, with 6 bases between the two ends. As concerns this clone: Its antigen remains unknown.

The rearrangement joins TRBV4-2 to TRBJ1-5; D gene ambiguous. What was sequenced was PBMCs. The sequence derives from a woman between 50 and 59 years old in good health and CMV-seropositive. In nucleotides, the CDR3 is TGTGCCAGCAGCCAAGCTTGGCATCAGCCCCAGCATTTT. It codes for CASSQAWHQPQHF.